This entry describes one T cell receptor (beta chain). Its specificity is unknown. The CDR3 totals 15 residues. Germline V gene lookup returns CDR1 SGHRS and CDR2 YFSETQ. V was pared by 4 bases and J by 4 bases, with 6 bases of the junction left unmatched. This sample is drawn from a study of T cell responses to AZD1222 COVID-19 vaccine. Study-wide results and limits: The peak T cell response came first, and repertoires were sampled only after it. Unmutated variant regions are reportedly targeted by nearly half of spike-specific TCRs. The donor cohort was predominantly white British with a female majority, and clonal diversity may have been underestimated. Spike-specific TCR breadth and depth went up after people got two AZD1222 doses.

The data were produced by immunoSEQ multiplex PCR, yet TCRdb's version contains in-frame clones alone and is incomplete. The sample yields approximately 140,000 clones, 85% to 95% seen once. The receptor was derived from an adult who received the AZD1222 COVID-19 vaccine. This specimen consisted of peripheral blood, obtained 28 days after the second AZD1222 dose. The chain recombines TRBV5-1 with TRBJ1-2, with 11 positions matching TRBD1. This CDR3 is CASSADGTGGYGYTF. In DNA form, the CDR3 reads TGCGCCAGCAGCGCGGACGGGACAGGGGGCTATGGCTACACCTTC.